This is a list of T cell receptor beta chains from one sample in a study of radiation and T cells in renal cell carcinoma. This table comes from immunoSEQ multiplex PCR, and its TCRdb copy is limited to in-frame clones, with some not included. The sample consists of some 150,000 clones, around four fifths of them appearing once. The starting material was blood, obtained from a patient whose treatment included radiotherapy and nephrectomy. All receptors derive from a woman between 50 and 59 years old with renal cell carcinoma. Both conserved end residues are part of each CDR3. The D gene is left open where the match is weak. Clone size is not always given. Where it is, it says once, few, many or a class for expanded clones.

V	size	D	J	CDR3	DNA
TRBV5-1	-	TRBD2	TRBJ2-1	CASSETSGRYNEQFF	TGCGCCAGCAGCGAAACTAGCGGGAGATACAATGAGCAGTTCTTC
TRBV6-5	-	TRBD1	TRBJ2-7	CASSYSGDREAEQYF	TGTGCCAGCAGTTACTCGGGGGACAGGGAGGCCGAGCAGTACTTC
TRBV4-3	-	-	TRBJ2-5	CASSQDWAEETQYF	TGCGCCAGCAGCCAAGATTGGGCAGAAGAGACCCAGTACTTC
TRBV6-5	-	-	TRBJ1-2	CASSPHREYGYTF	TGTGCCAGCAGCCCCCACAGGGAGTATGGCTACACCTTC
TRBV11-2	few	-	TRBJ2-7	CASSLGSYEQYF	TGTGCCAGCAGCTTGGGGAGCTACGAGCAGTACTTC
TRBV29-1	-	-	TRBJ2-7	CSASGTYEQYF	TGCAGCGCGTCCGGGACCTACGAGCAGTACTTC
TRBV5-1	-	TRBD2	TRBJ2-7	CASSLTSVGEQYF	TGCGCCAGCAGCTTGACTAGCGTCGGTGAGCAGTACTTC
TRBV5-1	-	-	TRBJ2-2	CASSLIGGVDGELFF	TGCGCCAGCAGCTTGATCGGGGGTGTGGACGGGGAGCTGTTTTTT
TRBV15	-	-	TRBJ2-2	CATSRQQGRELFF	TGTGCCACCAGCAGACAACAGGGTAGGGAGCTGTTTTTT
TRBV5-1	-	TRBD1	TRBJ1-3	CASSPVQGGNTIYF	TGCGCCAGCAGCCCCGTACAGGGGGGAAACACCATATATTTT